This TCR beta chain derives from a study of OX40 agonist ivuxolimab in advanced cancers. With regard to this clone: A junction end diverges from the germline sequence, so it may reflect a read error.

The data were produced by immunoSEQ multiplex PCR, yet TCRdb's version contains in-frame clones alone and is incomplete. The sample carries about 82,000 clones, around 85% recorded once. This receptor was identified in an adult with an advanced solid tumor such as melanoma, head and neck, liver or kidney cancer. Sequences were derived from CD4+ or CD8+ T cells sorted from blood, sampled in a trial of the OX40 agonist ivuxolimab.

This CDR3 reads CASSAWQDGYTF. For the CDR3, the DNA is TGTGCTAGCAGCGCTTGGCAGGATGGCTACACCTTC. The chain carries TRBV7-7 and TRBJ1-2, with unresolved D. The CDR3 spans 12 residues. Germline assignment: CDR1 SSHAT and CDR2 FNYEAQ (reference sequence). Variable domain in full (rest from reference TRBV7-7 and TRBJ1-2): GAGVSQSPRYKVTKRGQDVTLRCDPISSHATLYWYQQALGQGPEFLTYFNYEAQPDKSGLPSDRFSAERPEGSISTLTIQRTEQRDSAMYRCASSAWQDGYTFGSGTRLTVV.